The present entry profiles one T cell receptor beta chain with its context. The record originates from a study of blood T cell repertoires in COVID-19. The overall study: COVID-19 samples collected from the United States, Italy and Spain covered acute and convalescent phases. T cells, B-cell-depleted T cells, or PBMCs supplied cDNA or gDNA.

Allocation to cohorts depended on clinical history reported by the participants. Within the 2 weeks before study entry, each person in the exposed group met a COVID-19 case. Data came from immunoSEQ multiplex PCR; TCRdb stores just in-frame clones and leaves some out. This table holds 290,000 or so clones, about four fifths found once. Trimming removed 1 base at V and 2 bases at J, with 6 bases between. The CDR3 length is 14 residues. From germline, CDR1 is SGDLS and CDR2 YYNGEE. The TCR sequence derives from a man aged 35-49 years who had been exposed to COVID-19. This rearrangement joins TRBV9 to TRBJ2-2; no definite D call. Specimen: PBMCs or T cells enriched from blood (not recorded which). The CDR3 coding sequence is TGTGCCAGCAGCGTATGGCCAAACACCGGGGAGCTGTTTTTT. It is translated as CASSVWPNTGELFF.